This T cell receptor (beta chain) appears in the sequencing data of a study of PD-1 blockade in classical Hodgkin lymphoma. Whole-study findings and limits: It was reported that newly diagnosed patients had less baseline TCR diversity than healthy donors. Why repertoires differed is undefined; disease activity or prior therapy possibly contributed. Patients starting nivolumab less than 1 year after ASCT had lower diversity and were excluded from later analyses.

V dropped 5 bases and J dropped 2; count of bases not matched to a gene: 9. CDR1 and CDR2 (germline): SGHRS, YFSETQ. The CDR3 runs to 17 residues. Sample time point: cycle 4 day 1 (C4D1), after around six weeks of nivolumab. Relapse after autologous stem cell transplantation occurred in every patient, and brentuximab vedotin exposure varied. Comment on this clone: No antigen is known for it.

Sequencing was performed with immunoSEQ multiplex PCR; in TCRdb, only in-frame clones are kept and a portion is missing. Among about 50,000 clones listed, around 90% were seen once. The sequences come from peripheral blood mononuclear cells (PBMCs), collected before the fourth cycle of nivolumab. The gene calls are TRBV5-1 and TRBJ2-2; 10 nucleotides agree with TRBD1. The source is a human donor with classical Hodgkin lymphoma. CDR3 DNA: TGCGCCAGCAGTCAAACCCTGACAGGGGGCAACACCGGGGAGCTGTTTTTT. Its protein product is CASSQTLTGGNTGELFF.